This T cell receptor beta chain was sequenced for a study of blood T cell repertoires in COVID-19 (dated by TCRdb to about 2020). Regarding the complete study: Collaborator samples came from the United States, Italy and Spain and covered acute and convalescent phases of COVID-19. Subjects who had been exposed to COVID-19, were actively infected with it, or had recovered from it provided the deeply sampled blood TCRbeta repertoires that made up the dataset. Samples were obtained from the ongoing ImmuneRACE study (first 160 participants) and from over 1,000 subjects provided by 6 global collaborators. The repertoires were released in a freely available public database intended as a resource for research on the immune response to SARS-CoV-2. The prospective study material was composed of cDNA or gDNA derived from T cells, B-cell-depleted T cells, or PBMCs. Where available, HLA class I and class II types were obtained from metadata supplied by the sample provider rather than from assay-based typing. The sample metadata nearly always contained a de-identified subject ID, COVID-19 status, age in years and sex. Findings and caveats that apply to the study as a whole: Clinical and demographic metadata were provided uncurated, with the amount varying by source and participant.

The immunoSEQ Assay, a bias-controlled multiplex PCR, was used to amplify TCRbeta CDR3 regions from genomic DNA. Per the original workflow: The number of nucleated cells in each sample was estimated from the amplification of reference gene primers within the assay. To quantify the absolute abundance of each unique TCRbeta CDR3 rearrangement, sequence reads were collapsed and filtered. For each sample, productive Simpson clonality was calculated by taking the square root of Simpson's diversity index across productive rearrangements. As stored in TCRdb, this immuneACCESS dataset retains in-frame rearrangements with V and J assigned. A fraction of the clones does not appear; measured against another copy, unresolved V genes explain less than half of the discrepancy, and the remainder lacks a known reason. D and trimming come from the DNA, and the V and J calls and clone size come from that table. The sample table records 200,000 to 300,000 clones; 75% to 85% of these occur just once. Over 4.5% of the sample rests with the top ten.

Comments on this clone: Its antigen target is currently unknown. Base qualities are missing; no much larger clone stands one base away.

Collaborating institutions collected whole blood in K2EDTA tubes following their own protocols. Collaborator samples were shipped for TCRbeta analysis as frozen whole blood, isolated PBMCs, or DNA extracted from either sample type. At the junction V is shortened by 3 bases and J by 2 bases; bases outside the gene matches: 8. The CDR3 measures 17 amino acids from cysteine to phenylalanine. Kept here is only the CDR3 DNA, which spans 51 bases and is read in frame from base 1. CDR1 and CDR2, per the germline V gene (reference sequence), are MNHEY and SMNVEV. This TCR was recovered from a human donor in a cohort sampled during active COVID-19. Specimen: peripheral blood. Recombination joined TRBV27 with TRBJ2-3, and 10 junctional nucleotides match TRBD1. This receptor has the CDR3 CASSFLRQGAITDTQYF. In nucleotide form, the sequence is TGTGCCAGCAGTTTCCTCAGACAGGGGGCAATCACAGATACGCAGTATTTT.